The T cell receptor beta chain under discussion was sequenced for a study of shared clonotypes between healthy human individuals. Whole-study context: A couple of women and a few men aged 18 to 49 served as donors. General study findings and limits: Roughly 5% of naive CD4 clonotypes were shared across four donors. Clonotype sharing among donors, it was expected, would be affected by sequencing depth.

As regards this clone: What it binds is unknown.

It was at deep level that the assay was run. Clones were sequenced by immunoSEQ multiplex PCR, and TCRdb holds only the in-frame ones, with some missing. Among roughly 2,300,000 clones listed, approximately 90% were seen once. Germline CDR1 MDHEN, CDR2 SYDVKM. J gave up 4 bases and V 2 bases, and 2 bases lay outside the gene matches. This CDR3 contains 15 residues. V is TRBV28 and J is TRBJ1-2; 12 nucleotides align to TRBD1. Material for sequencing was naive CD4+ T cells from PBMCs. The subset was: CD45RA+ positively selected. The clonotype was recovered from a man in his late teens or twenties in good health. Some clones in this sample may be carry-over from other donors' samples. The CDR3 loop is CASSLGTGGRYGYTF. As DNA, the CDR3 is TGTGCCAGCAGTTTAGGGACAGGGGGCCGCTATGGCTACACCTTC.